The present T cell receptor beta chain was sequenced within a study of cytomegalovirus exposure and HLA in healthy donors. This cohort consisted of healthy bone marrow donors. In this sample, this clone turned up once. Its antigen remains unidentified. PCR employed 60 Vbeta and 13 Jbeta primers. TCRdb's table, derived via immunoSEQ multiplex PCR, lists solely in-frame clones and lacks some. Of approximately 190,000 clones listed, roughly 80% are singletons. Study outcomes and limitations: A list of 150 to 200 TCR beta chains associated with cytomegalovirus was given.

The TCR comes from a woman aged 25-40 years in good health and CMV-seropositive. The specimen sequenced was PBMCs.

This CDR3 is CASSHPYRGASSYEQYF. CDR3 nucleotides: TGCGCCAGCAGCCACCCCTACCGGGGGGCGAGCTCCTACGAGCAGTACTTC. This chain uses TRBV4-3 with TRBJ2-7, with a weak D call TRBD2 (7 bases). Trimming shortened V by 3 bases and J by 0 bases, and 18 bases separated the two germline ends. The CDR3 has 17 amino acids. Germline V gives CDR1 LGHNA, CDR2 YSLEER.